This TCR beta chain was recorded in a study of blood T cell repertoires in COVID-19. About the research overall: Material from acute and convalescent COVID-19 was sourced from the United States, Italy and Spain. The cDNA or gDNA used as material had been derived from T cells, B-cell-depleted T cells, or PBMCs.

The germline V gene encodes CDR1 ENHRY and CDR2 SYGVKD. With 9 bases removed from V and 2 bases from J, the gap between germline ends came to 14 bases. The CDR3 runs 13 residues. Per the original data handling: For nucleated cells, counts were estimated from reference gene primer amplification. This table comes from immunoSEQ multiplex PCR, and its TCRdb copy is limited to in-frame clones, with some not included. The V and J calls and the clone size are those of that table, but D and trimming were determined from the DNA. The table records 200,000 to 250,000 clones, 80% of them present only once. Sequenced input: peripheral blood. This chain joins TRBV10-3 and TRBJ2-7, with D hard to call. The sequence was obtained from a woman aged 65 to 85 with acute or convalescent COVID-19. Here the CDR3 DNA reads TGTGCCATTGCGAGACACCCCACCTACGAGCAGTACTTC. Protein product: CAIARHPTYEQYF.